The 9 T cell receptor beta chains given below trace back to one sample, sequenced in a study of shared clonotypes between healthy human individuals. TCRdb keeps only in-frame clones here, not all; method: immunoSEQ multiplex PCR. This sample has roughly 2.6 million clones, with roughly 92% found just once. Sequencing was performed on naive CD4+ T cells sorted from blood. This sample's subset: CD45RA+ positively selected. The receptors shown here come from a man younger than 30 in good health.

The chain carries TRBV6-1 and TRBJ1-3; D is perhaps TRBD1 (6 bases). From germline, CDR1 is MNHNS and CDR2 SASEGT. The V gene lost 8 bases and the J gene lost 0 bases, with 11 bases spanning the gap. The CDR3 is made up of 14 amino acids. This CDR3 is CASSGTRSGNTIYF. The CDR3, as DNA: TGTGCCAGCTCCGGGACACGCTCTGGAAACACCATATATTTT.

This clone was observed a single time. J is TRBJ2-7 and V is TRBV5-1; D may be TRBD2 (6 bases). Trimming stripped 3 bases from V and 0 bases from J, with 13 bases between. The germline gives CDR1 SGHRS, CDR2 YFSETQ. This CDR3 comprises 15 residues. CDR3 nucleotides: TGCGCCAGCAGCTCGGACGCGGGAAGCTCCTACGAGCAGTACTTC. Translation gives CASSSDAGSSYEQYF.

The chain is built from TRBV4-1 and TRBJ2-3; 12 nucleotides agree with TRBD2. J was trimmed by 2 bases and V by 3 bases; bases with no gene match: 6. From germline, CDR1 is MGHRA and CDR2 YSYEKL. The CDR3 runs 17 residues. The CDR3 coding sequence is TGCGCCAGCAGCCAGGAACTAGCGGGGGGATACACAGATACGCAGTATTTT. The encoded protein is CASSQELAGGYTDTQYF.

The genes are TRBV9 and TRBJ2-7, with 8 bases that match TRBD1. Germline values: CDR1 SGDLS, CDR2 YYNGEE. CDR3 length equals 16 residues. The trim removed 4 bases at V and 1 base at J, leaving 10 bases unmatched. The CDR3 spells CASSRGGTGPSYEQYF. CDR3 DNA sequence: TGTGCCAGCAGCCGAGGAGGGACAGGACCTTCCTACGAGCAGTACTTC.

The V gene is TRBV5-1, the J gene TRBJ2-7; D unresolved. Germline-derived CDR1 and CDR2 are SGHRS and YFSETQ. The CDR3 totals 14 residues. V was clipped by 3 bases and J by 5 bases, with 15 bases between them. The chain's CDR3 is CASSSTTNANEQYF. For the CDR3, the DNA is TGCGCCAGCAGCTCAACTACGAACGCGAACGAGCAGTACTTC.

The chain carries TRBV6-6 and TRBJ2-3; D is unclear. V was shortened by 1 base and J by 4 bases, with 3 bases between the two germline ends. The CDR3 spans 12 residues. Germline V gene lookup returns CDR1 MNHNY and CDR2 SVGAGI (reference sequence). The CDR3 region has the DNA TGTGCCAGCAGTTACTATCCAGATACGCAGTATTTT. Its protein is CASSYYPDTQYF.

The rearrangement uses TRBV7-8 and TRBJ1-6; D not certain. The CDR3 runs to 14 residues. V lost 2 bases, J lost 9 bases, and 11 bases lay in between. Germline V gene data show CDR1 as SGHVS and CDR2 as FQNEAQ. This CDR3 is CASSLSGDGSPLHF. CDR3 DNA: TGTGCCAGCAGCTTATCCGGGGATGGTTCACCCCTCCACTTT.

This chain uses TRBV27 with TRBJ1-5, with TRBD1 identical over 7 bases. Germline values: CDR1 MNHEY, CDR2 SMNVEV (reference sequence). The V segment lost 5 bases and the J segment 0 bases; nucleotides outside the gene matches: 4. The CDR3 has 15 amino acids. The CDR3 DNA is TGTGCCAGCAGTCAGGGGACAGATAGCAATCAGCCCCAGCATTTT. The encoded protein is CASSQGTDSNQPQHF.

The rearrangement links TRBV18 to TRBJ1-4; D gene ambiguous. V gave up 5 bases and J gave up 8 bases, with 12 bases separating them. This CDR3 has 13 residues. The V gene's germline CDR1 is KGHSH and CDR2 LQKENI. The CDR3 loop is CASSWEVGEKLFF. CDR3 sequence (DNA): TGTGCCAGCTCATGGGAAGTAGGGGAAAAACTGTTTTTT.